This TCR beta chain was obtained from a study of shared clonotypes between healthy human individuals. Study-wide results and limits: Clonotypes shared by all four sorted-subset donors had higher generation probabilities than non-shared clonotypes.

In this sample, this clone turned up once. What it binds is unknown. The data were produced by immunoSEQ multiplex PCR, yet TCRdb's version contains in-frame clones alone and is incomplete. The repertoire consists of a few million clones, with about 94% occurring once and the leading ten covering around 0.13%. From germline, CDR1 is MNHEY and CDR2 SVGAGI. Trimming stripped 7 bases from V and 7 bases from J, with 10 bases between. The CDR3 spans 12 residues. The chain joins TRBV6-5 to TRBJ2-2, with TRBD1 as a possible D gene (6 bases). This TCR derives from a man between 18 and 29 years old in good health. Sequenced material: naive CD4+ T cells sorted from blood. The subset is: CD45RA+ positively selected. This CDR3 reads CASTRGNGELFF. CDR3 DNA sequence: TGTGCCAGCACCAGGGGAAACGGGGAGCTGTTTTTT.